Detailed here is one T cell receptor (beta chain). V was pared by 5 bases and J by 2 bases, with 16 bases between. This CDR3 has 16 residues. Germline lookup yields CDR1 LNHDA and CDR2 SQIVND (reference sequence). This specimen comes from a study of blood T cell repertoires in COVID-19. The wider study: Sites across the United States, Italy and Spain contributed samples from acute and convalescent COVID-19. T cells, B-cell-depleted T cells, or PBMCs supplied cDNA or gDNA.

Original processing notes: Nucleated cell counts were estimated from reference gene primer amplification. This table comes from immunoSEQ multiplex PCR, and its TCRdb copy is limited to in-frame clones, with some not included. Clone size and the V and J calls come from that table; the DNA yielded D and trimming. The data show over 150,000 clones, roughly 85% seen once. The sequenced sample was peripheral blood. The receptor comes from a woman aged 80 or older with active or convalescent COVID-19. V gene TRBV19 combines with J gene TRBJ2-1; a weak D match, TRBD2 (6 bases). The CDR3 spells CASSVVAGSTYNEQFF. DNA for the CDR3: TGTGCCAGTAGTGTGGTGGCCGGGAGCACCTACAATGAGCAGTTCTTC.